The rows below give T cell receptor beta chains drawn from one sample of a study of cytomegalovirus exposure and HLA in healthy donors. The data were produced by immunoSEQ multiplex PCR, yet TCRdb's version contains in-frame clones alone and is incomplete. In the table there are 90,000 to 150,000 clones, about 83% of which are singletons. Sequenced: PBMCs. The receptor set was obtained from a young man in good health and CMV-seronegative. Each CDR3 is given with its conserved first and last residue. A D gene is named only where the DNA matches it firmly. Rows give clone size only sometimes, using once, few, many, or a class for an expanded clone.

>TRBV4-1|TRBD2|-|TRBJ2-1
TGCGCCAGCAGCCAAGGACTAGCGGGGGTCTCGAGCTCCTACAATGAGCAGTTCTTC
CASSQGLAGVSSSYNEQFF
>TRBV6-4|-|few|TRBJ2-2
TGTGCCAGCATGGCCGCCACCGGGGAGCTGTTTTTT
CASMAATGELFF
>TRBV9|-|-|TRBJ2-7
TGTGCCAGCAGCGCGCCTACTAGTGGAAGTGGTCCGTACGAGCAGTACTTC
CASSAPTSGSGPYEQYF
>TRBV7-6|-|-|TRBJ2-3
TGTGCCAGCAGCTTATTCACGGGAGACTCCCCCTCGCAGTATTTT
CASSLFTGDSPSQYF
>TRBV10-3|-|-|TRBJ2-3
TGTGCCATCAGTGAGTCTGGGGGCTCCGCAGATACGCAGTATTTT
CAISESGGSADTQYF
>TRBV18|TRBD1|-|TRBJ2-7
TGTGCCAGCTCACCTCAGCGGACAGGATCTTACGAGCAGTACTTC
CASSPQRTGSYEQYF
>TRBV6-5|-|-|TRBJ2-1
TGTGCCAGCAGGAACACAGGGTCCTACAATGAGCAGTTCTTC
CASRNTGSYNEQFF
>TRBV6-5|TRBD1|-|TRBJ1-5
TGTGCCAGCAGCCCCGGACAGGGGAGTCAGCCCCAGCATTTT
CASSPGQGSQPQHF
>TRBV12-5|-|-|TRBJ1-1
TGTGCTAGTGGTTTGGTATTAAAGAGGGCTCCCCGGGTTTTCTTT
CASGLVLKRAPRVFF
>TRBV5-4|-|-|TRBJ1-5
TGTGCCAGCAGCTTTGGGGGCAGTCAGCCCCAGCATTTT
CASSFGGSQPQHF
>TRBV5-5|-|-|TRBJ1-2
TGTGCCAGCAGCTTGGCTCCGTTCTATGGCTACACCTTC
CASSLAPFYGYTF
>TRBV6-5|-|-|TRBJ1-1
TGTGCCAGCAACTACGGCGGACACTTGAACACTGAAGCTTTCTTT
CASNYGGHLNTEAFF
>TRBV4-2|TRBD2|-|TRBJ2-7
TGTGCCAGCAGCCAGGTCAAAGCGGGAGCCTACGAGCAGTACTTC
CASSQVKAGAYEQYF
>TRBV11-1|-|once|TRBJ2-1
TGTGCCAGCAGCTTAGGAGCGAACAATGAGCAGTTCTTC
CASSLGANNEQFF
>TRBV2|TRBD1|few|TRBJ1-2
TGTGCCAGCTTGACAGGGAGGAACTATGGCTACACCTTC
CASLTGRNYGYTF
>TRBV11-2|TRBD1|-|TRBJ1-4
TGTGCCAGCAGCCACAGGGGGCTAGAAGAAGAAAAACTGTTTTTT
CASSHRGLEEEKLFF
>TRBV5-1|-|-|TRBJ2-5
TGCGCCAGCAGCCCTCTGACACCTCAAGAGACCCAGTACTTC
CASSPLTPQETQYF
>TRBV27|TRBD1|-|TRBJ1-2
TGTGCCAGCAGTTTCACAACCACAGGGGGATATGGCTACACCTTC
CASSFTTTGGYGYTF
>TRBV6-5|-|-|TRBJ1-1
TGTGCCAGCAGTTACGAGTTGAACACTGAAGCTTTCTTT
CASSYELNTEAFF
>TRBV30|-|-|TRBJ2-7
TGTGCCTGGAGCGACTTGAGGACAGCAAGCTCCTACGAGCAGTACTTC
CAWSDLRTASSYEQYF
>TRBV20-1|-|-|TRBJ2-1
TGCAGTGCTAGTCGGTCCAATGAGCAGTTCTTC
CSASRSNEQFF
>TRBV5-6|TRBD2|-|TRBJ2-5
TGTGCCAGCAGCTTGGTGGCTAGCGGGGGGGCCCCAGAGACCCAGTACTTC
CASSLVASGGAPETQYF
>TRBV5-8|-|-|TRBJ1-5
TGTGCCAGCAGCCCCGGGACGGGGGTCGATAGCAATCAGCCCCAGCATTTT
CASSPGTGVDSNQPQHF
>TRBV30|-|once|TRBJ1-4
TGTGCCTGGAGTGAGGGGTCAGGTGTACGAGAAAAACTGTTTTTT
CAWSEGSGVREKLFF
>TRBV30|TRBD2|-|TRBJ2-5
TGTGCCTGGAGTGTACCCCCCCCTCTAGCGGGAGGAGGCGAGACCCAGTACTTC
CAWSVPPPLAGGGETQYF
>TRBV7-9|-|-|TRBJ2-2
TGTGCCAGCAGCTTTAATTCAGGGGCCTTGAACACCGGGGAGCTGTTTTTT
CASSFNSGALNTGELFF
>TRBV18|-|-|TRBJ1-2
TGTGCCAGCACAGAGAGTAACTATGGCTACACCTTC
CASTESNYGYTF
>TRBV5-1|-|-|TRBJ2-3
TGCGCCAGCAGCTTTCGGGAGATCGATACGCAGTATTTT
CASSFREIDTQYF
>TRBV5-1|TRBD1|-|TRBJ1-3
TGCGCCAGCAGCAGCGACAGGGCCGGAAACACCATATATTTT
CASSSDRAGNTIYF
>TRBV27|-|few|TRBJ2-1
TGTGCCAGCAGTCTCGGGGGGCTGCGCGAGCAGTTCTTC
CASSLGGLREQFF
>TRBV19|TRBD2|-|TRBJ2-1
TGTGCCAGTAGTATCCGGACTAGCGGTTACAATGAGCAGTTCTTC
CASSIRTSGYNEQFF
>TRBV5-1|TRBD1|-|TRBJ1-2
TGCGCCAGCAGCTTGGGCGGGACAGGGGGCCCACAACACTATGGCTACACCTTC
CASSLGGTGGPQHYGYTF
>TRBV5-1|TRBD1|once|TRBJ2-2
TGCGCCAGCAGCTCACAGGGGGCGAACACCGGGGAGCTGTTTTTT
CASSSQGANTGELFF
>TRBV19|TRBD1|-|TRBJ1-5
TGTGCCAGTAGTGTTATTACAGGGGGATATAGCAATCAGCCCCAGCATTTT
CASSVITGGYSNQPQHF
>TRBV7-9|-|-|TRBJ2-5
TGTGCCAGCAGCTTAGTTAGGGGTAAGGGAGAGACCCAGTACTTC
CASSLVRGKGETQYF
>TRBV5-1|TRBD1|-|TRBJ1-1
TGCGCCAGCTGGACAGGGTTCGGAATGAACACTGAAGCTTTCTTT
CASWTGFGMNTEAFF
>TRBV29-1|-|-|TRBJ2-5
TGCAGCGTTGAAGCATTGTCAGGGCAAGAGACCCAGTACTTC
CSVEALSGQETQYF
>TRBV30|TRBD1|-|TRBJ1-5
TGTGCCTGGAGCCGCGACAGGGGAGGTCAGCCCCAGCATTTT
CAWSRDRGGQPQHF
>TRBV5-4|-|-|TRBJ2-3
TGTGCCAGCAGCCTTCGGCTAGAAGATACGCAGTATTTT
CASSLRLEDTQYF
>TRBV29-1|-|-|TRBJ2-2
TGCAGCGTTGAAGAGACGGCGGGGGCCACCGGGGAGCTGTTTTTT
CSVEETAGATGELFF
>TRBV7-8|TRBD1|-|TRBJ2-5
TGTGCCAGCAGCTTAGCGACGGGACAGATCCAAGAGACCCAGTACTTC
CASSLATGQIQETQYF